Below, one T cell receptor beta chain is given with its context. Its specificity is unknown. Trimming removed 3 bases at V and 7 bases at J, with 24 bases between. CDR1 and CDR2 from the germline V gene are SEHNR and FQNEAQ (reference sequence). The CDR3 is 18 residues long. Primers included in the PCR were 60 Vbeta and 13 Jbeta primers. Libraries were prepared by immunoSEQ multiplex PCR; TCRdb keeps only in-frame clonotypes and omits some of them. The table includes some 130,000 clones, roughly four fifths detected once. These data originate in a study of cytomegalovirus exposure and HLA in healthy donors. Study outcomes and limitations: Researchers had no immune exposure information except CMV serostatus available. Association of under 20,000 TCR beta sequences with HLA alleles was found at 0.05 false discovery rate in a later analysis.

The V gene is TRBV7-9, the J gene TRBJ1-4; D might be TRBD1 (5 bases). The sequence was obtained from a boy aged 2 to 9 in good health and CMV-seronegative. Sequencing was carried out using PBMCs. In DNA form, the CDR3 reads TGTGCCAGCAGCTTGGGGGTACTGGGAGGGGCCGGCGGTGAAAAACTGTTTTTT. This encodes CASSLGVLGGAGGEKLFF.